A single sample gave rise to the 15 T cell receptor beta chains below, sequenced in a study of T cell clones after liver transplantation. Libraries were prepared by immunoSEQ multiplex PCR; TCRdb keeps only in-frame clonotypes and omits some of them. The table records around 26,000 clones, about 70% of them present only once. The material sequenced was CD4+ T cells from blood, taken before liver transplant. These receptors all stem from a human donor who received a liver transplant.

V and J are TRBV5-6 and TRBJ2-1; 7 bases are shared with TRBD2. Losses at the gene ends were 0 bases for V and 4 bases for J; bases not matched to a gene: 7. CDR1 SGHDT and CDR2 YYEEEE come from the germline V gene. There are 16 residues in the CDR3. CDR3 sequence reads: CASSLAGTNIYNEQFF. The CDR3 DNA reads as TGTGCCAGCAGCTTGGCCGGGACTAACATTTACAATGAGCAGTTCTTC.

The genes are TRBV11-2 and TRBJ2-7; weak D call: TRBD2 (6 bases). This CDR3 is built from 16 residues. The ends were cut back, 0 bases at V and 2 bases at J, with 14 bases in the middle. CDR1 is SGHAT, CDR2 FQNNGV, per germline. This chain's CDR3 is CASSLDRWRGAYEQYV. The CDR3 DNA sequence: TGTGCCAGCAGCTTAGATAGGTGGAGGGGAGCCTACGAGCAGTACGTC.

The count of this clone is one. This chain joins TRBV5-1 and TRBJ2-3, with 14 bases matching TRBD2. The length of the CDR3 is 16 residues. Germline V CDR1 and CDR2: SGHRS, YFSETQ. The V gene end was trimmed by 4 bases and the J gene end by 11 bases; junction bases not matched to a gene: 12. The CDR3 sequence is CASSAGLAGVSIGQYF. The CDR3, as DNA: TGCGCCAGCAGCGCGGGACTAGCGGGAGTCAGTATCGGGCAGTATTTT.

The chain employs TRBV9 and TRBJ2-1, with D hard to call. Germline loops: CDR1 SGDLS, CDR2 YYNGEE. V was cut by 2 bases and J by 7 bases, with 16 bases left in between. CDR3 length: 15 amino acids. The CDR3 DNA reads TGTGCCAGCAGCGTGAGGACCGGAGTCAGGAATGAGCAGTTCTTC. It specifies CASSVRTGVRNEQFF.

The chain recombines TRBV30 with TRBJ2-2, with D maybe TRBD1 (5 bases). Germline values: CDR1 GTSNPN, CDR2 SVGIG (reference sequence). Trimming stripped 4 bases from V and 3 bases from J, with 15 bases between. The CDR3 sequence is 15 residues long. CDR3 sequence reads: CAWIEAGSYTGELFF. CDR3 sequence (DNA): TGTGCCTGGATTGAGGCAGGGTCATACACCGGGGAGCTGTTTTTT.

The rearrangement uses TRBV7-2 and TRBJ2-3; possibly TRBD1 for D (6 bases). Trimming pared 1 base from V and 6 bases from J, leaving 14 bases between. The CDR3 sequence is 15 residues long. CDR1 and CDR2 from the germline V gene are SGHTA and FQGNSA. The CDR3 bases are TGTGCCAGCAGCTTAGTCATAGGGACATACGATACGCAGTATTTT. This sequence encodes CASSLVIGTYDTQYF.

The chain recombines TRBV19 with TRBJ1-1; no clear D. Germline lookup yields CDR1 LNHDA and CDR2 SQIVND (reference sequence). Trimming pared 7 bases from V and 3 bases from J, leaving 15 bases between. The CDR3 covers 14 residues. CDR3 loop: CASNWGVGDTEAFF. DNA of the CDR3: TGTGCCAGTAATTGGGGAGTTGGGGACACTGAAGCTTTCTTT.

This chain joins TRBV28 and TRBJ1-5; the D gene is possibly TRBD1 (6 bases). Germline loops: CDR1 MDHEN, CDR2 SYDVKM. The V end was cut by 6 bases, the J end by 2 bases, with 23 bases between. The CDR3 is 18 amino acids. This CDR3 reads CASSPRKAGTRGNQPQHF. The CDR3 bases are TGTGCCAGCAGCCCCCGAAAAGCCGGGACACGTGGCAATCAGCCCCAGCATTTT.

This sequence joins TRBV28 and TRBJ1-2; the match to TRBD1 covers 7 bases. The V and J ends lost 2 bases and 0 bases, in that order; junction bases with no gene match: 15. Germline CDR1 MDHEN, CDR2 SYDVKM. This CDR3 has 19 amino acids. As DNA, the CDR3 is TGTGCCAGCAGTTTAATACTAACCGGGACAGAGATTGCTAACTATGGCTACACCTTC. Residues: CASSLILTGTEIANYGYTF.

CDR3 sequence: CASSRLAGGRIQETQYF. CDR3 sequence (DNA): TGTGCCAGCAGCAGACTAGCGGGAGGGCGGATCCAAGAGACCCAGTACTTC. J is TRBJ2-5 and V is TRBV21-1; TRBD2, the D gene given by the table, was not confirmed from the DNA. TRBV21-1 is described as a pseudogene. This CDR3 has 17 residues.

The chain couples TRBV6-5 to TRBJ1-5; a weak D match, TRBD1 (5 bases). Between the trimmed V and J ends, which lost 0 bases and 0 bases, there was a span of 6 bases. From germline, CDR1 is MNHEY and CDR2 SVGAGI. The CDR3 covers 15 residues. The CDR3 DNA reads TGTGCCAGCAGTTACTCGAGGGGTAGCAATCAGCCCCAGCATTTT. This encodes CASSYSRGSNQPQHF.

The chain recombines TRBV5-4 with TRBJ1-4; 7 nucleotides align to TRBD1. Unmatched junction bases numbered 4, after V lost 0 bases and J lost 8 bases. Germline CDR1 reads SGHNT; CDR2 reads YYREEE (reference sequence). The CDR3 length is 14 residues. DNA for the CDR3: TGTGCCAGCAGCTTGGACAGGGGTCAGGAAAAACTGTTTTTT. Protein: CASSLDRGQEKLFF.

J is TRBJ2-3 and V is TRBV9, with TRBD2 matching 13 bases. Trimming cost V 2 bases and J 6 bases; bases outside gene matches: 9. The CDR3 contains 17 residues. Germline assignment: CDR1 SGDLS and CDR2 YYNGEE. The CDR3 region is CASSVRGLAGVRDTQYF. DNA for the CDR3: TGTGCCAGCAGCGTGAGAGGACTAGCGGGAGTCAGGGATACGCAGTATTTT.

This clone was found once. This sequence joins TRBV6-6 and TRBJ2-1, with 11 bases lining up with TRBD2. CDR1 and CDR2 from the germline V gene are MNHNY and SVGAGI (reference sequence). V lost 5 bases and J lost 5; bases outside the gene matches: 5. This CDR3 is 15 amino acids long. CDR3 DNA sequence: TGTGCCAGCAGTCCGGGGACTAGCGGACACAATGAGCAGTTCTTC. Translated: CASSPGTSGHNEQFF.

The V gene is TRBV7-2, the J gene TRBJ1-2; D gene ambiguous. This CDR3 comprises 15 residues. Trimming took off 2 bases at V and 4 bases at J, with 14 bases between the two ends. Germline V gives CDR1 SGHTA, CDR2 FQGNSA. CDR3: CASSLSEGVSYGYTF. Here the CDR3 DNA reads TGTGCCAGCAGCTTAAGTGAGGGAGTGAGCTATGGCTACACCTTC.